This TCR beta chain is from a study of T cell responses to AZD1222 COVID-19 vaccine. Study-wide findings and caveats: Along spike, vaccine-associated CD4 TCRs were found throughout, with dominance at 160-218 and 743-854. Breadth and depth of Spike-specific TCRs rose after two AZD1222 doses. Clonal diversity may have been underestimated in mostly white British donors.

Libraries were prepared by immunoSEQ multiplex PCR; TCRdb keeps only in-frame clonotypes and omits some of them. In the table there are some 130,000 clones, over 85% of which are singletons. Comment on this clone: Its antigen is as yet unknown.

Unmatched junction bases numbered 5, after V lost 0 bases and J lost 5 bases. The CDR3 runs to 15 residues. Germline CDR1 is SGHRS and CDR2 is YFSETQ. This receptor was identified in an adult in good health. The chain employs TRBV5-1 and TRBJ1-2, with 9 bases fitting TRBD1. The sample was peripheral blood, taken on day 0 of AZD1222 vaccination. DNA of the CDR3: TGCGCCAGCAGCTTGGTTGTCGGACAGGGGTATGGCTACACCTTC. Residues: CASSLVVGQGYGYTF.